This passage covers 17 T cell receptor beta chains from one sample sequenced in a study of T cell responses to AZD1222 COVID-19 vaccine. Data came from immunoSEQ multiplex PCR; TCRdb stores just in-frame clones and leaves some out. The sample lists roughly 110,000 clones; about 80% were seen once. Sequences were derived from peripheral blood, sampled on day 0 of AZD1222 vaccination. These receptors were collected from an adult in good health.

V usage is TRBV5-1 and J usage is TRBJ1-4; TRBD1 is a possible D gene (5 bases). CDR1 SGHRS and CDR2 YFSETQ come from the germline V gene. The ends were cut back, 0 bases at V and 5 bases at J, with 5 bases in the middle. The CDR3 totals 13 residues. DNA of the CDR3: TGCGCCAGCAGCTTGGGACAGAATGAAAAACTGTTTTTT. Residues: CASSLGQNEKLFF.

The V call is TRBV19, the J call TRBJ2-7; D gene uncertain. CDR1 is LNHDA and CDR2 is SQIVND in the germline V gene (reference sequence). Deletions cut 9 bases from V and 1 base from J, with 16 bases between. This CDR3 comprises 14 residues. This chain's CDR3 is CASTGSADSYEQYF. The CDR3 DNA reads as TGTGCCAGCACCGGGTCGGCTGATTCCTACGAGCAGTACTTC.

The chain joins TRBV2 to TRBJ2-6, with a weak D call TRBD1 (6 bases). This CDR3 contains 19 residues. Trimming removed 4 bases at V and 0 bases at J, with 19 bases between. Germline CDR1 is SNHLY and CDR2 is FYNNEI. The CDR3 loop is CASSALQGNGHSGANVLTF. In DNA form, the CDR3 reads TGTGCCAGCAGTGCATTACAGGGAAATGGGCACTCTGGGGCCAACGTCCTGACTTTC.

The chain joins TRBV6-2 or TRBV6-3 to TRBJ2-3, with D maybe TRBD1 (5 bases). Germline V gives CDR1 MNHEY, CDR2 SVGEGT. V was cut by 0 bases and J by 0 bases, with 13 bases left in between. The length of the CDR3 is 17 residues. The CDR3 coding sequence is TGTGCCAGCAGTTACTCAGACAGTGCTCGAAGCACAGATACGCAGTATTTT. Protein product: CASSYSDSARSTDTQYF.

In DNA form, the CDR3 reads TGTGCCAGCAGTCGCTCGCAGGGGGACTTTACCTACGAGCAGTACTTC. Its translation: CASSRSQGDFTYEQYF. V usage is TRBV27 and J usage is TRBJ2-7; tentative D call: TRBD1 (7 bases). V was trimmed by 5 bases and J by 2 bases, leaving 19 bases between them. Per germline, CDR1 MNHEY and CDR2 SMNVEV (reference sequence). This CDR3 comprises 16 residues.

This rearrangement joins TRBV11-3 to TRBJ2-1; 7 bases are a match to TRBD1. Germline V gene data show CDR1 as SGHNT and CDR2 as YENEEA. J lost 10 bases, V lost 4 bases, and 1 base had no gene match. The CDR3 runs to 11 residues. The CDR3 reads CASSYRGEQFF. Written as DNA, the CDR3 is TGTGCCAGCAGCTACAGGGGCGAGCAGTTCTTC.

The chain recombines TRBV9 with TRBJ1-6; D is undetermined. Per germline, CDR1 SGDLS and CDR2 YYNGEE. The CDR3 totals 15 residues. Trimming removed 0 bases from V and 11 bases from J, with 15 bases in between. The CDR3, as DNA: TGTGCCAGCAGCGTAGGAGGCAGAACAGAGGCACCCCTCCACTTT. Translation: CASSVGGRTEAPLHF. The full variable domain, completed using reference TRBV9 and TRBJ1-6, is DSGVTQTPKHLITATGQRVTLRCSPRSGDLSVYWYQQSLDQGLQFLIQYYNGEERAKGNILERFSAQQFPDLHSELNLSSLELGDSALYFCASSVGGRTEAPLHFGNGTRLTVT.

The CDR3: CASSQVKGGGYEQYF. Written as DNA, the CDR3 is TGCGCCAGCAGCCAAGTAAAGGGGGGAGGATACGAGCAGTACTTC. This chain uses TRBV4-1 with TRBJ2-7; D assignment may be TRBD1 or TRBD2 (6 bases each). Germline CDR1 MGHRA, CDR2 YSYEKL. Trimming took 1 base from V and 4 from J, leaving 14 bases between them. The CDR3 runs to 15 residues.

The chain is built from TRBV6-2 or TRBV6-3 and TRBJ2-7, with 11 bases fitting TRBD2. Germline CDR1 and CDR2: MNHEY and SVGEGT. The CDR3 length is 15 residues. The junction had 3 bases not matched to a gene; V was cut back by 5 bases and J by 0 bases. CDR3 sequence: CASSTGTSGSYEQYF. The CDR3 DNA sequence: TGTGCCAGCAGTACCGGGACTAGCGGCTCCTACGAGCAGTACTTC.

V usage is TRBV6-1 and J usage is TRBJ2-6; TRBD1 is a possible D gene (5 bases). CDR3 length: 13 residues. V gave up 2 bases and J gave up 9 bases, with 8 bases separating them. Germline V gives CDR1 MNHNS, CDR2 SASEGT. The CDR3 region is CASSERGSNVLTF. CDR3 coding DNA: TGTGCCAGCAGTGAAAGGGGTAGCAACGTCCTGACTTTC.

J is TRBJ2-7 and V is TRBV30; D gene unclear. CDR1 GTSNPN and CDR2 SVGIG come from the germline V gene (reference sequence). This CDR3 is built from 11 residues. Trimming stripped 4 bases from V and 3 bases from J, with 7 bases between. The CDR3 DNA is TGTGCCTGGACAACAGTCTACGAGCAGTACTTC. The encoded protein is CAWTTVYEQYF. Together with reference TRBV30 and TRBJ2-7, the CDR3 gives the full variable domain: SQTIHQWPATLVQPVGSPLSLECTVEGTSNPNLYWYRQAAGRGLQLLFYSVGIGQISSEVPQNLSASRPQDRQFILSSKKLLLSDSGFYLCAWTTVYEQYFGPGTRLTVT.

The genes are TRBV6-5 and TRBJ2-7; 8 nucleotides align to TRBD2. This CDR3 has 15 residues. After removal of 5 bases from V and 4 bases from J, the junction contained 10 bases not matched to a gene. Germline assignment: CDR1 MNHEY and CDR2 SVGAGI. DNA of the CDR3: TGTGCCAGCAGTCGGACTAGCCAACTATCTTACGAGCAGTACTTC. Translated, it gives CASSRTSQLSYEQYF.

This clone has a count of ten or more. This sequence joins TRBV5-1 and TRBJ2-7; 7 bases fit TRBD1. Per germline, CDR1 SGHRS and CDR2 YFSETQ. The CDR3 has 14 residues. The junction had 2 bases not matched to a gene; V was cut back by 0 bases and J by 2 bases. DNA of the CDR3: TGCGCCAGCAGCTTGGACAGGGGAGCCTACGAGCAGTACTTC. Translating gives CASSLDRGAYEQYF.

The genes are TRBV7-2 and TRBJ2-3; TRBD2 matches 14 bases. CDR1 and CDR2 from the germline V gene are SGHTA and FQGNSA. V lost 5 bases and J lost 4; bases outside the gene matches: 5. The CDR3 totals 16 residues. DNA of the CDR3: TGTGCCAGCAGCCGGCCGGGACTAGCGGGGGCAGATACGCAGTATTTT. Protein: CASSRPGLAGADTQYF.

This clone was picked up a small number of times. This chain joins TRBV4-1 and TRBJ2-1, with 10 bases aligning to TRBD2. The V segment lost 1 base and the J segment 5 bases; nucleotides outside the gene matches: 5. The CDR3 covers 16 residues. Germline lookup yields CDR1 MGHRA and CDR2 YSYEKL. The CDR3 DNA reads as TGCGCCAGCAGCCAAGTCAGAGCGGGAGGGGACAATGAGCAGTTCTTC. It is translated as CASSQVRAGGDNEQFF.

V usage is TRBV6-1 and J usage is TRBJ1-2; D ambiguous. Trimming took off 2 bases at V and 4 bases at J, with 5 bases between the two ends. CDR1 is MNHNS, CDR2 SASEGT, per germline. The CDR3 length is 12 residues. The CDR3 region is CASSESLYGYTF. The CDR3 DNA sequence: TGTGCCAGCAGTGAAAGTCTCTATGGCTACACCTTC.

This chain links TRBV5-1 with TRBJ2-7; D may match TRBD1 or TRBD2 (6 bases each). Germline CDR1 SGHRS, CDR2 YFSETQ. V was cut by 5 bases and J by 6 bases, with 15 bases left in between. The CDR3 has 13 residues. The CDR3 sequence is CASRQGGTSEQYF. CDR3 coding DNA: TGCGCCAGCAGACAAGGAGGGACATCCGAGCAGTACTTC.